This TCR beta chain came from a study of blood T cell repertoires in COVID-19. The wider study: COVID-19 samples from acute and convalescent phases originated in the United States, Italy and Spain. The cDNA or gDNA used as material had been derived from T cells, B-cell-depleted T cells, or PBMCs.

Per the original methods: Estimates of nucleated cell counts were drawn from the amplification of reference gene primers. The repertoire was sequenced with immunoSEQ multiplex PCR; TCRdb's copy has only in-frame clones and lacks some. That table gives V, J and clone size, and the DNA gave D and trimming. The data contain about 66,000 clones, around nine tenths of them singletons. Germline CDR1 reads LGHNT; CDR2 reads FRNRAP. The CDR3 is made up of 18 amino acids. Losses at the gene ends were 0 bases for V and 0 bases for J; bases not matched to a gene: 8. Source material: peripheral blood. The rearrangement uses TRBV12-5 and TRBJ2-1; 7 bases agree with TRBD1. The sequence was collected from a man between 60 and 75 years old with acute or convalescent COVID-19. CDR3 coding DNA: TGTGCTAGTGGTTTGGTACTAGGGGGCCCCGACTCCTACAATGAGCAGTTCTTC. Protein: CASGLVLGGPDSYNEQFF.